What follows is one TCR beta chain and its context. This entry is derived from a study of blood T cell repertoires in COVID-19. V dropped 7 bases and J dropped 3 bases, with 13 bases sitting between them. In germline, CDR1 is LNHDA, CDR2 SQIVND (reference sequence). This CDR3 contains 14 residues. Source study methods: Nucleated cell number was recorded as an estimate derived from reference gene primer amplification. The method was immunoSEQ multiplex PCR; TCRdb's version includes in-frame clones alone and lacks a portion of them. For V, J and clone size, that table is used; D and trimming come from the DNA. The table lists 150,000 or so clones, under 85% of them singletons.

Sequencing input: peripheral blood. The V and J genes are TRBV19 and TRBJ1-5; the D is unclear. This TCR was sampled from a human donor in a cohort sampled during active COVID-19. The CDR3 spells CASTLERHNQPQHF. CDR3 in DNA: TGTGCCAGTACCTTGGAGAGGCACAATCAGCCCCAGCATTTT.